The sequence of this T cell receptor (beta chain) was determined in a study of blood T cell repertoires in COVID-19. CDR3 length: 14 residues. Losses at the gene ends were 5 bases for V and 2 bases for J; bases not matched to a gene: 5. The germline CDR1 and CDR2 sequences are MNHEY and SMNVEV (reference sequence). Measured with immunoSEQ multiplex PCR; TCRdb has only the in-frame clones, and not every one. The sample contains roughly 160,000 clones, approximately 91% of which appear only once. The sequence was collected from a man aged 18 to 29 with COVID-19, enrolled during active disease. Sample: peripheral blood. The chain couples TRBV27 to TRBJ2-7; 8 bases are shared with TRBD1. The CDR3, as DNA: TGTGCCAGCAGTAAAAAGACAGGGGCCTACGAGCAGTACTTC. It encodes CASSKKTGAYEQYF.